A selection of T cell receptor beta chains follows, all from one sample in a study of CD8 T cells in Susac syndrome. TCRdb re-called the immunoSEQ multiplex PCR reads through MiXCR, storing one row per CDR3 protein. Of approximately 270,000 distinct CDR3 sequences listed, over 85% are singletons. The sample comprised CD4+ T cells from PBMCs. The receptors originated from a human donor with multiple sclerosis. CDR3s include the opening cysteine and the closing phenylalanine or tryptophan. A D gene is named only where the DNA matches it firmly. Clone sizes are given selectively: once, few, many, or a class where the clone is expanded.

clone size	V gene	D gene	J gene	CDR3 protein	CDR3 DNA
NA	TRBV29-1	NA	TRBJ2-1	CSVDRLGGGYNEQFF	TGCAGCGTTGATAGGTTAGGAGGGGGGTACAATGAGCAGTTCTTC
NA	TRBV6-5	NA	TRBJ1-1	CASSYSVGTEAFF	TGTGCCAGCAGTTACTCCGTTGGCACTGAAGCTTTCTTT
NA	TRBV5-6	NA	TRBJ2-2	CASSLGQGSETGELFF	TGTGCCAGCAGCTTGGGGCAGGGGTCGGAGACCGGGGAGCTGTTTTTT
NA	TRBV30	NA	TRBJ2-5	CAWSVRSGPQETQYF	TGTGCCTGGAGTGTTCGGAGCGGGCCCCAAGAGACCCAGTACTTC
few	TRBV6-1	NA	TRBJ2-2	CASTGESGELFF	TGTGCCAGCACTGGGGAGTCCGGGGAGCTGTTTTTT
NA	TRBV25-1	TRBD1	TRBJ1-2	CASRRQGAVYGYTF	TGTGCCAGCAGACGACAGGGGGCGGTCTATGGCTACACCTTC
NA	TRBV20-1	NA	TRBJ2-1	CSAHSGSNEQFF	TGCAGTGCCCACTCAGGGAGCAATGAGCAGTTCTTC
NA	TRBV4-2	NA	TRBJ2-5	CASSQASQETQYF	TGTGCCAGCAGCCAGGCTAGTCAAGAGACCCAGTACTTC
once	TRBV5-1	NA	TRBJ1-1	CASSLTANTEAFF	TGCGCCAGCAGCTTGACAGCGAACACTGAAGCTTTCTTT
few	TRBV12-3/TRBV12-4	NA	TRBJ1-4	CASSLGEKLFF	TGTGCCAGCAGTTTAGGTGAAAAACTGTTTTTT
NA	TRBV20-1	TRBD1	TRBJ1-2	CSARDLGGTGGAKGYTF	TGCAGTGCTAGAGATTTGGGGGGTACAGGGGGCGCGAAGGGCTACACCTTC
NA	TRBV18	NA	TRBJ1-5	CASSPPVGQPQHF	TGTGCCAGCTCACCACCGGTCGGGCAGCCCCAGCATTTT
NA	TRBV20-1	NA	TRBJ1-2	CSAREGSSGYTF	TGCAGTGCTAGGGAGGGGTCCTCTGGCTACACCTTC
NA	TRBV15	TRBD2	TRBJ2-3	CATSSGTSGSTDTQYF	TGTGCCACCAGCAGCGGGACTAGCGGGAGTACAGATACGCAGTATTTT
NA	TRBV7-6	NA	TRBJ1-5	CASSLSGVGNQPQHF	TGTGCCAGCAGCTTATCAGGGGTCGGCAATCAGCCCCAGCATTTT
NA	TRBV12-3/TRBV12-4	NA	TRBJ1-1	CASRHERLNTEAFF	TGTGCCAGCAGACACGAACGGCTGAACACTGAAGCTTTCTTT
NA	TRBV7-2	TRBD1	TRBJ2-4	CASSPRSDRGNIQYF	TGTGCCAGCAGCCCACGGTCGGACAGGGGAAACATTCAGTACTTC
NA	TRBV7-7	NA	TRBJ2-5	CASSQDGQPQKTQYF	TGTGCCAGCAGCCAAGATGGGCAGCCCCAAAAGACCCAGTACTTC
NA	TRBV5-6	TRBD2	TRBJ2-5	CASSLARGFQETQYF	TGTGCCAGCAGCTTGGCGCGGGGGTTCCAAGAGACCCAGTACTTC
NA	TRBV29-1	NA	TRBJ2-1	CSVRYRGGNEQFF	TGCAGCGTTCGTTATCGCGGAGGTAATGAGCAGTTCTTC
NA	TRBV6-2/TRBV6-3	TRBD2	TRBJ2-1	CASSPLAGEGYNEQFF	TGTGCCAGCAGTCCCCTAGCGGGAGAGGGTTACAATGAGCAGTTCTTC
NA	TRBV30	TRBD2	TRBJ2-7	CAWSLGGETYEQYF	TGTGCCTGGAGCCTTGGGGGGGAAACGTACGAGCAGTACTTC
NA	TRBV7-2	NA	TRBJ2-6	CASSLVGNGANVLTF	TGTGCCAGCAGCTTAGTAGGCAACGGGGCCAACGTCCTGACTTTC
NA	TRBV29-1	NA	TRBJ1-1	CSVAPAHSTEAFF	TGCAGCGTTGCCCCGGCACATAGTACTGAAGCTTTCTTT
NA	TRBV7-3	NA	TRBJ2-2	CASRPTLNTGELFF	TGTGCCAGCAGACCCACCTTGAACACCGGGGAGCTGTTTTTT
NA	TRBV25-1	NA	TRBJ2-5	CASSEDGNRVQTQYF	TGTGCCAGCAGTGAAGACGGGAACAGGGTACAGACCCAGTACTTC
NA	TRBV20-1	NA	TRBJ1-4	CSARAGGAVREKLFF	TGCAGTGCTAGAGCTGGGGGGGCAGTGAGAGAAAAACTGTTTTTT
NA	TRBV6-1	NA	TRBJ1-5	CASKENQPQHF	TGTGCCAGCAAGGAAAATCAGCCCCAGCATTTT
once	TRBV30	TRBD2	TRBJ2-5	CAWDKASGQETQYF	TGTGCCTGGGACAAGGCTAGCGGACAAGAGACCCAGTACTTC
NA	TRBV10-1	NA	TRBJ2-7	CASSESGGGLGEQYF	TGCGCCAGCAGTGAGTCCGGTGGGGGGCTAGGGGAGCAGTACTTC
NA	TRBV20-1	NA	TRBJ1-1	CSAKNPGQRGTEAFF	TGCAGTGCTAAGAATCCAGGACAGCGAGGCACTGAAGCTTTCTTT
once	TRBV10-3	NA	TRBJ2-7	CAAGTVSYEQYF	TGTGCCGCGGGGACAGTGTCCTACGAGCAGTACTTC
NA	TRBV4-1	TRBD1	TRBJ1-2	CASSQGTRQGHTF	TGCGCCAGCAGCCAAGGGACCCGACAGGGTCACACCTTC
NA	TRBV5-1	TRBD1	TRBJ1-2	CASSFDRGPLSYGYTF	TGCGCCAGCAGCTTTGACAGGGGGCCCCTTTCCTATGGCTACACCTTC
once	TRBV7-6	NA	TRBJ1-5	CASSLNGGNQPQHF	TGTGCCAGCAGCTTAAACGGCGGCAATCAGCCCCAGCATTTT
NA	TRBV12-3/TRBV12-4	TRBD1	TRBJ1-5	CASSGDRVKPQHF	TGTGCCAGCAGCGGCGACAGGGTAAAACCCCAGCATTTT
NA	TRBV2	TRBD2	TRBJ2-5	CASSENSPAAGGGETQYF	TGTGCCAGCAGTGAAAACTCCCCCGCAGCGGGAGGGGGCGAGACCCAGTACTTC
NA	TRBV5-1	NA	TRBJ1-5	CASSLAAGVGQPQHF	TGCGCCAGCAGCTTGGCTGCTGGGGTCGGTCAGCCCCAGCATTTT
NA	TRBV27	NA	TRBJ2-1	CASSTIRGVVEQFF	TGTGCCAGCAGTACAATCCGTGGGGTCGTCGAGCAGTTCTTC
NA	TRBV28	NA	TRBJ1-6	CASSVYGFYNSPLHF	TGTGCCAGCAGCGTTTATGGGTTTTATAATTCACCCCTCCACTTT
NA	TRBV30	NA	TRBJ2-7	CAWSVPNAYEQYF	TGTGCCTGGAGTGTACCTAATGCCTACGAGCAGTACTTC
NA	TRBV4-1	TRBD1	TRBJ1-4	CASSQDRRGLREKLFF	TGCGCCAGCAGCCAGGACCGGAGGGGGCTTAGAGAAAAACTGTTTTTT
NA	TRBV30	NA	TRBJ2-2	CAWAPTGTGELFF	TGTGCCTGGGCCCCGACAGGAACCGGGGAGCTGTTTTTT
NA	TRBV30	TRBD1	TRBJ2-6	CACTGDGANVLTF	TGTGCCTGCACAGGGGACGGGGCCAACGTCCTGACTTTC
once	TRBV27	TRBD1	TRBJ1-2	CASSSGQGLGYTF	TGTGCCAGCAGTTCGGGACAGGGGCTGGGTTACACCTTC
NA	TRBV20-1	NA	TRBJ1-1	CSAKTGGISEAFF	TGCAGTGCTAAGACGGGGGGGATCTCTGAAGCTTTCTTT
NA	TRBV29-1	TRBD1	TRBJ1-1	CSVSQGVATEAFF	TGCAGCGTTTCCCAGGGGGTGGCCACTGAAGCTTTCTTT
NA	TRBV20-1	TRBD2	TRBJ2-7	CSARAPPSSGGLSYEQYF	TGCAGTGCTAGAGCCCCGCCCTCGAGCGGGGGTCTTTCCTACGAGCAGTACTTC
NA	TRBV20-1	TRBD1	TRBJ1-1	CSARTPGGLPEAFF	TGCAGTGCTAGAACACCAGGGGGACTACCTGAAGCTTTCTTT
NA	TRBV9	NA	TRBJ1-1	CASSAVTVGTEAFF	TGTGCCAGCAGCGCCGTGACAGTGGGGACTGAAGCTTTCTTT
NA	TRBV12-3/TRBV12-4	NA	TRBJ1-2	CASSLARGYGYTF	TGTGCCAGCAGTTTAGCGCGCGGCTATGGCTACACCTTC
NA	TRBV5-1	NA	TRBJ2-5	CASSSSVWGQETQYF	TGCGCCAGCAGCTCGTCGGTCTGGGGACAAGAGACCCAGTACTTC
NA	TRBV28	TRBD1	TRBJ1-5	CASSLVQGAGQPQHF	TGTGCCAGCAGTTTGGTTCAGGGGGCGGGTCAGCCCCAGCATTTT
once	TRBV5-1	TRBD2	TRBJ2-5	CASSRNAGEVGETQYF	TGCGCCAGCAGCCGAAATGCGGGAGAGGTAGGAGAGACCCAGTACTTC
NA	TRBV15	NA	TRBJ1-1	CATSTRLNTEAFF	TGTGCCACCAGCACTCGTCTGAACACTGAAGCTTTCTTT